Below are 30 T cell receptor beta chains sequenced from a single sample in a study of T cell responses to AZD1222 COVID-19 vaccine (dated by TCRdb to the early 2020s). Reading the label with the study, this specimen's time point is: about 28 days (+/-7) after the second vaccine dose. Library creation used the immunoSEQ multiplex PCR assay. TCRdb mirrors the immuneACCESS table, restricted to in-frame sequences. Some clones are absent from its copies; in checked studies, under half trace to an unresolved V gene, and the reason for the others is unknown. The sample profile shows about 130,000 clones; roughly 92% of them were found once. The leading ten clones occupy 0.9% to 1.3% of the sample. Sequenced material: peripheral blood, taken 28 days after the second AZD1222 dose. All receptors come from an adult who received the AZD1222 COVID-19 vaccine.

The gene calls are TRBV10-3 and TRBJ2-2; 9 nucleotides agree with TRBD2. The J segment lost 6 bases and the V segment lost 4 bases, leaving 6 bases of the junction unmatched. Per germline, CDR1 ENHRY and CDR2 SYGVKD. The CDR3 covers 15 residues. The CDR3 nucleotides read TGTGCCATCAGTGCAGCGGGAGGAGCCGCCGGGGAGCTGTTTTTT. Residues: CAISAAGGAAGELFF.

The chain joins TRBV19 to TRBJ1-1, with D perhaps matching TRBD1 (5 bases). Trimming removed 5 bases at V and 5 bases at J, with 15 bases between. Germline CDR1 is LNHDA and CDR2 is SQIVND (reference sequence). This CDR3 spans 14 amino acids. CDR3 region: CASSLQVSGTEAFF. As DNA, the CDR3 is TGTGCCAGTAGTTTACAGGTCTCGGGGACTGAAGCTTTCTTT.

Details on this clone: Relative to the germline gene, one junction end is altered; a read error may explain this. The CDR3: CASSQEAGYEGGNQPQHF. Written as DNA, the CDR3 is TGCGCCAGCAGTCAAGAGGCAGGTTACGAGGGGGGCAATCAGCCCCAGCATTTT. This sequence joins TRBV4-3 and TRBJ1-5; D might be TRBD1 (6 bases). The CDR3 consists of 18 residues. Per the germline V gene, CDR1 is LGHNA and CDR2 is YSLEER.

The V call is TRBV27, the J call TRBJ2-7, with D hard to call. Trimming cost V 5 bases and J 2 bases, with 10 bases left between them. Germline CDR1 reads MNHEY; CDR2 reads SMNVEV (reference sequence). The CDR3 contains 13 residues. The CDR3 DNA reads as TGTGCCAGCAGTCGAGACGGTCCCTACGAGCAGTACTTC. It is translated as CASSRDGPYEQYF.

The CDR3, as DNA: TGTGCCAGCAGCTACGCAGCCGCCGGGGAGCTGTTTTTT. Its protein product is CASSYAAAGELFF. This chain joins TRBV5-6 and TRBJ2-2; D ambiguous. Germline V gene sequence: CDR1 SGHDT, CDR2 YYEEEE. The CDR3 length is 13 residues. V was trimmed by 3 bases and J by 6 bases, leaving 9 bases between them.

This clone showed up just once. This chain links TRBV11-2 with TRBJ1-4; D not resolved. The CDR3 consists of 16 residues. V was pared by 1 base and J by 2 bases, with 11 bases between. Germline V gene lookup returns CDR1 SGHAT and CDR2 FQNNGV. The CDR3 bases are TGTGCCAGCAGCTTAGGGCTTCGCCAGACTAATGAAAAACTGTTTTTT. This translates into CASSLGLRQTNEKLFF.

The V call is TRBV10-3, the J call TRBJ1-5; no reliable D call. Trimming left V 2 bases short and J 0 bases short, with 11 bases between. From germline, CDR1 is ENHRY and CDR2 SYGVKD. CDR3 length: 16 residues. CDR3 residues: CAISEVAGVSNQPQHF. The CDR3 nucleotides are TGTGCCATCAGTGAGGTAGCCGGGGTTAGCAATCAGCCCCAGCATTTT.

The chain has TRBV4-3 and TRBJ2-1; the match to TRBD2 covers 11 bases. Germline assignment: CDR1 LGHNA and CDR2 YSLEER. Trimming removed 0 bases from V and 7 bases from J; junction bases left unmatched: 11. CDR3 length equals 18 residues. Here the CDR3 reads CASSQDRASGRTRNEQFF. The CDR3 region has the DNA TGCGCCAGCAGCCAAGACAGGGCTAGCGGGAGGACGAGGAATGAGCAGTTCTTC.

This rearrangement joins TRBV7-9 to TRBJ1-3; D not resolved. The ends were cut back, 1 base at V and 3 bases at J, with 10 bases in the middle. Germline CDR1 SEHNR, CDR2 FQNEAQ (reference sequence). This CDR3 has 15 residues. CDR3 sequence reads: CASSLEYTLGNTIYF. As DNA, the CDR3 is TGTGCCAGCAGCTTAGAGTACACGCTTGGAAACACCATATATTTT.

The chain is built from TRBV6-5 and TRBJ2-2; 9 bases align to TRBD1. The V gene end was trimmed by 7 bases and the J gene end by 4 bases; junction bases not matched to a gene: 4. Germline lookup yields CDR1 MNHEY and CDR2 SVGAGI. The CDR3 has 14 residues. The CDR3 loop is CASTGTGTTGELFF. The CDR3 region has the DNA TGTGCCAGCACCGGGACAGGGACCACCGGGGAGCTGTTTTTT.

The rearrangement joins TRBV5-1 to TRBJ2-1, with TRBD1 matching over 10 bases. The CDR3 is made up of 15 amino acids. V was clipped by 4 bases and J by 7 bases; unmatched bases: 8. The germline CDR1 and CDR2 sequences are SGHRS and YFSETQ. The CDR3 DNA sequence: TGCGCCAGCAGCATAAGACAGGGGGCGCGGAATGAGCAGTTCTTC. It codes for CASSIRQGARNEQFF.

CDR3: CASSLGLGGAETQYF. CDR3 in DNA: TGTGCCAGCAGTTTGGGGCTAGGGGGCGCGGAAACCCAGTACTTC. The chain combines TRBV28 with TRBJ2-5, with 7 bases identical to TRBD1. This CDR3 has 15 residues. The V gene end was trimmed by 3 bases and the J gene end by 8 bases; junction bases not matched to a gene: 12. CDR1 is MDHEN and CDR2 is SYDVKM in the germline V gene. The full variable domain, with the rest looked up from reference TRBV28 and TRBJ2-5, is DVKVTQSSRYLVKRTGEKVFLECVQDMDHENMFWYRQDPGLGLRLIYFSYDVKMKEKGDIPEGYSVSREKKERFSLILESASTNQTSMYLCASSLGLGGAETQYFGPGTRLLVL.

The rearrangement links TRBV7-2 to TRBJ2-3; 7 nucleotides line up with TRBD1. This CDR3 has 14 residues. CDR1 is SGHTA, CDR2 FQGNSA, per germline. The J segment lost 12 bases and the V segment lost 1 base, leaving 10 bases of the junction unmatched. The CDR3 protein is CASSLGYGTDLQYF. CDR3 nucleotides: TGTGCCAGCAGCTTAGGATATGGGACAGATCTTCAGTATTTT.

The V call is TRBV28, the J call TRBJ2-1; 7 bases fit TRBD2. The germline V gene encodes CDR1 MDHEN and CDR2 SYDVKM. The CDR3 length is 18 residues. J lost 0 bases, V lost 2 bases, and 10 bases had no gene match. CDR3 DNA: TGTGCCAGCAGTTTAAGTACTAGCGCGGTAAGCTCCTACAATGAGCAGTTCTTC. It yields the protein CASSLSTSAVSSYNEQFF.

The chain joins TRBV30 to TRBJ1-1; D is uncertain. There are 13 residues in the CDR3. Between the trimmed V and J ends, which lost 2 bases and 0 bases, there was a span of 7 bases. Per the germline V gene, CDR1 is GTSNPN and CDR2 is SVGIG (reference sequence). The CDR3 DNA reads as TGTGCCTGGAGTCCAACAGTGAACACTGAAGCTTTCTTT. It yields the protein CAWSPTVNTEAFF.

The gene calls are TRBV11-3 and TRBJ2-1, with D unresolved. The V gene lost 1 base and the J gene lost 6 bases, with 13 bases spanning the gap. CDR3 length: 15 residues. Germline V gene lookup returns CDR1 SGHNT and CDR2 YENEEA. CDR3 DNA: TGTGCCAGCAGCTTAGTTTCAGGTTCCGGCAATGAGCAGTTCTTC. It yields the protein CASSLVSGSGNEQFF.

The V and J genes are TRBV4-2 and TRBJ1-3; D unresolved. CDR3 size: 15 residues. V was cut by 0 bases and J by 0 bases, with 6 bases left in between. Germline CDR1 reads LGHNA; CDR2 reads YNFKEQ. For the CDR3, the DNA is TGTGCCAGCAGCCAAGAGGACCTCTCTGGAAACACCATATATTTT. Translating gives CASSQEDLSGNTIYF.

The chain joins TRBV29-1 to TRBJ1-3; no clear D gene. Trimming stripped 4 bases from V and 0 bases from J, with 10 bases between. Germline loops: CDR1 SQVTM, CDR2 ANQGSEA. CDR3 length equals 14 residues. The CDR3 region has the DNA TGCAGCGTTGTTCGAAGGAACTCTGGAAACACCATATATTTT. This translates into CSVVRRNSGNTIYF.

The rearrangement joins TRBV6-6 to TRBJ2-5; D uncertain. CDR3 size: 11 residues. The V end lost 8 bases, the J end lost 3 bases, and 7 bases lay between the germline ends. Germline CDR1 is MNHNY and CDR2 is SVGAGI (reference sequence). CDR3 loop: CASRTKETQYF. CDR3 DNA: TGTGCCAGCCGAACCAAAGAGACCCAGTACTTC.

The gene calls are TRBV12-3 or TRBV12-4 and TRBJ1-2; D is undetermined. This CDR3 has 12 residues. V dropped 3 bases and J dropped 6 bases, with 8 bases sitting between them. The CDR3 loop reads CASSFFGHGYTF. As DNA, the CDR3 is TGTGCCAGCAGTTTCTTTGGGCATGGCTACACCTTC.

CDR3: CASSPLRGNIQYF. CDR3 bases: TGTGCCAGCAGTCCACTACGGGGGAACATTCAGTACTTC. The rearrangement uses TRBV28 and TRBJ2-4; perhaps TRBD2 as D (6 bases). Trimming removed 5 bases from V and 7 bases from J, with 12 bases in between. Looked up from germline, CDR1 is MDHEN and CDR2 is SYDVKM. The CDR3 extends over 13 amino acids. Using reference TRBV28 and TRBJ2-4 for the parts outside the CDR3, the full variable domain is DVKVTQSSRYLVKRTGEKVFLECVQDMDHENMFWYRQDPGLGLRLIYFSYDVKMKEKGDIPEGYSVSREKKERFSLILESASTNQTSMYLCASSPLRGNIQYFGAGTRLSVL.

CDR3 in amino acids: CASSPGTGFYNQPQHF. The CDR3, as DNA: TGTGCCAGTAGTCCAGGGACAGGGTTTTATAATCAGCCCCAGCATTTT. The chain recombines TRBV19 with TRBJ1-5, with 9 bases identical to TRBD1. CDR1 and CDR2 (germline): LNHDA, SQIVND (reference sequence). CDR3 length: 16 amino acids. The V gene end was trimmed by 5 bases and the J gene end by 4 bases; junction bases not matched to a gene: 9.

This clone was seen just once. The chain is built from TRBV11-3 and TRBJ2-1, with 9 bases that match TRBD2. Looked up from germline, CDR1 is SGHNT and CDR2 is YENEEA. The V and J ends lost 5 bases and 10 bases, in that order; junction bases with no gene match: 15. This CDR3 is built from 16 residues. The CDR3 protein is CASSPGTSRGVGEQFF. The CDR3 DNA reads as TGTGCCAGCAGCCCGGGGACTAGCAGGGGGGTGGGCGAGCAGTTCTTC.

V and J are TRBV5-1 and TRBJ1-6; D unclear. With 0 bases removed from V and 10 bases from J, the gap between germline ends came to 8 bases. The CDR3 has 13 amino acids. Germline V gene data show CDR1 as SGHRS and CDR2 as YFSETQ. The CDR3 here is CASSLEGKSPLHF. In DNA form, the CDR3 reads TGCGCCAGCAGCTTGGAAGGGAAGTCACCCCTCCACTTT.

The J gene is TRBJ2-1, the V gene TRBV20-1; D is possibly TRBD2 (5 bases). Germline V gene sequence: CDR1 DFQATT, CDR2 SNEGSKA (reference sequence). Between the trimmed V and J ends, which lost 4 bases and 11 bases, there was a span of 9 bases. The CDR3 runs to 10 residues. CDR3 DNA sequence: TGCAGTGCTACGGCTAGCCAGCAGTTCTTC. Translation gives CSATASQQFF.

J is TRBJ1-6 and V is TRBV5-1, with unresolved D. The CDR3 extends over 15 amino acids. V dropped 2 bases and J dropped 6 bases, with 12 bases sitting between them. From germline, CDR1 is SGHRS and CDR2 YFSETQ. In DNA form, the CDR3 reads TGCGCCAGCAGCTTTTTTGGGGAAAGTAATTCACCCCTCCACTTT. The encoded protein is CASSFFGESNSPLHF. Complete variable domain (other parts from reference TRBV5-1 and TRBJ1-6): KAGVTQTPRYLIKTRGQQVTLSCSPISGHRSVSWYQQTPGQGLQFLFEYFSETQRNKGNFPGRFSGRQFSNSRSEMNVSTLELGDSALYLCASSFFGESNSPLHFGNGTRLTVT.

The gene calls are TRBV19 and TRBJ1-1; 8 nucleotides align to TRBD1. Germline V gene data show CDR1 as LNHDA and CDR2 as SQIVND (reference sequence). This CDR3 has 15 amino acids. The V gene end was trimmed by 5 bases and the J gene end by 4 bases; junction bases not matched to a gene: 9. DNA of the CDR3: TGTGCCAGTAGTTTGCAGGGGGCATGGGGCACTGAAGCTTTCTTT. Translating gives CASSLQGAWGTEAFF.

The chain recombines TRBV30 with TRBJ1-6; no clear D gene. Germline loops: CDR1 GTSNPN, CDR2 SVGIG (reference sequence). CDR3 length: 15 amino acids. Deletions cut 0 bases from V and 6 bases from J, with 12 bases between. CDR3 amino acids: CAWSVGQKLNSPLHF. CDR3 sequence (DNA): TGTGCCTGGAGTGTTGGCCAGAAACTTAATTCACCCCTCCACTTT.

The chain uses TRBV18 and TRBJ1-6, with TRBD1 matching 10 bases. The V gene end was trimmed by 6 bases and the J gene end by 8 bases; junction bases not matched to a gene: 7. The germline V gene encodes CDR1 KGHSH and CDR2 LQKENI. The CDR3 loop spans 15 amino acids. The CDR3 is CASSPGQGDHSPLHF. CDR3 in DNA: TGTGCCAGCTCTCCCGGACAGGGGGACCATTCACCCCTCCACTTT.

V gene TRBV21-1 combines with J gene TRBJ1-1; the DNA was not used to check the table's D call, TRBD1. TRBV21-1 is deemed a pseudogene. CDR3 length: 15 amino acids. CDR3 amino acids: CASSQRQGASTEAFF. Written as DNA, the CDR3 is TGTGCCAGCAGCCAACGACAGGGGGCGAGCACTGAAGCTTTCTTT.